This TCR beta chain was captured by sequencing in a study of CD8 T cells in Susac syndrome (dated by TCRdb to about 2019). Concerning the study at large: Repertoire sequencing was used to test whether CD8+ T cell activation and differentiation in Susac syndrome was antigen driven. Clonality of the CD8+ T cell repertoire was compared between eleven to twelve healthy donors, roughly 14 Susac syndrome patients and roughly 15 multiple sclerosis patients. Study-level results and caveats: The TCR sequencing and HLA analysis was acknowledged to have included a relatively small number of individuals.

Peripheral blood CD8+ and CD4+ T cells from healthy donors, Susac syndrome patients and multiple sclerosis patients were profiled by high-throughput TCR beta sequencing. The multiple sclerosis controls were treatment-naive patients who had stable or active relapsing-remitting disease and met the revised McDonald criteria. Bulk CD8+ and CD4+ T cells were purified magnetically by negative isolation, whereas CD8+ TEMRA cells were enriched by FACS. Blood was collected in EDTA tubes and processed within 24 hours, with PBMCs isolated through density gradient centrifugation. PBMCs intended for TCR sequencing were cryopreserved in liquid nitrogen and were subsequently thawed in a 37 degrees C water bath. Purity of sorted or isolated CD4+, CD8+ and CD8+ TEMRA cells was at least 90%. Points on this clonotype: No cognate antigen has been identified for it. No much larger clone exists at a distance of one base, and base qualities are not known.

RNA was extracted with the RNeasy kit and about 0.5 to 1 ug was reverse transcribed using random hexamers. TCR beta CDR3 regions were amplified with the immunoSEQ multiplex PCR assay covering 54 Vbeta and 13 Jbeta segments. PCR amplification bias was corrected using a synthetic template baseline for primer optimization and computational correction. Turning to the authors' computational methods: Reads were annotated to V, D and J genes according to IMGT and were analyzed with immunoSEQ Analyzer, with only productive sequences retained. To calculate clonality, Shannon entropy was normalized by log2 of the number of productive unique sequences and then subtracted from one. For each patient and control, public and private clones were evaluated within the 100 most prevalent clones. Susac-specific clones were defined as absent from healthy and MS cohorts, about 1,100 published viral clones and other ImmuneACCESS disease sequences. The public sequencing data were trimmed at Q25 with fastp and processed into clonotypes with MiXCR by TCRdb, which kept only in-frame beta chains. Rows with a matching CDR3 protein are joined into one entry that keeps the most common DNA and genes. The V and J calls were determined by TCRdb, not by the authors. Present in this sample are some 400,000 distinct CDR3 sequences, 85% of which were seen just once. The ten largest clones capture more than 0.09% of the sample.

Trimming removed 5 bases from V and 0 bases from J, leaving 17 bases between the germline ends. The germline V gene supplies CDR1 SGHVS and CDR2 FNYEAQ. From the cysteine up to the phenylalanine, the CDR3 has a length of 17 residues. Only CDR3 DNA remains: 51 bases, in frame from the first base. Here the chain combines TRBV7-6 and TRBJ2-1, and perhaps TRBD2 as D gene, on 5 matching bases. Source material: CD8+ T cells from PBMCs. This clonotype originated in a human donor with multiple sclerosis. Read as DNA, the sequence is TGTGCCAGCAGCATCGCGACGGGGTCCAGCTCCTACAATGAGCAGTTCTTC. Protein translation: CASSIATGSSSYNEQFF.